The entry below describes one T cell receptor beta chain. Using immunoSEQ multiplex PCR, the repertoire was profiled, and TCRdb retains in-frame clones only, with some absent. The data contain 280,000 or so clones, 85% of them seen just once; the ten biggest clones take up less than 15%. This entry is derived from a study of blood T cell repertoires in COVID-19. Study context: There were acute and convalescent COVID-19 samples, and they came from the United States, Italy and Spain.

CDR1 and CDR2 from the germline V gene are MNHEY and SMNVEV (reference sequence). CDR3 length: 18 amino acids. Trimming took 6 bases from V and 3 from J; bases not matched to a gene: 15. Sequenced: peripheral blood. The TCR comes from a human donor in a cohort sampled during active COVID-19. The chain joins TRBV27 to TRBJ2-1; 9 bases align to TRBD1. This chain's CDR3 is CASSPPGTGWPYYNEQFF. CDR3 coding DNA: TGTGCCAGCAGCCCACCGGGGACAGGGTGGCCGTACTACAATGAGCAGTTCTTC.